The present T cell receptor beta chain was sequenced within a study of OX40 agonist ivuxolimab in advanced cancers. Study as a whole: Patients undergoing dose escalation presented with hepatocellular carcinoma, melanoma, renal cell or head and neck cancer.

Produced via immunoSEQ multiplex PCR; TCRdb's table is partial and in-frame only. The repertoire holds 120,000 or so clones, with over 85% as singletons. Germline CDR1 and CDR2: SEHNR and FQNEAQ (reference sequence). Trimming removed 5 bases from V and 7 bases from J, with 18 bases in between. This CDR3 has 15 amino acids. Note on this clone: The antigen is undetermined.

Whole-study results and caveats: At doses 0.1 to 3.0 mg/kg, CD4+ and CD8+ clones expanded.

The chain combines TRBV7-9 with TRBJ2-1; the D gene is possibly TRBD2 (6 bases). This receptor was identified in an adult with an advanced solid tumor such as melanoma, head and neck, liver or kidney cancer. The source material was CD4+ or CD8+ T cells sorted from blood, sampled in a trial of the OX40 agonist ivuxolimab. The CDR3 here is CASSTQALASNEQFF. In DNA form, the CDR3 reads TGTGCCAGCAGCACCCAAGCCCTAGCGTCGAATGAGCAGTTCTTC.